Each of the 18 T cell receptor beta chains below was sequenced from the same sample in a study of blood T cell repertoires in COVID-19. TCRdb keeps only in-frame clones here, not all; method: immunoSEQ multiplex PCR. Among some 320,000 clones listed, roughly 85% were seen once. Specimen: PBMCs or T cells enriched from blood (not recorded which). The receptors come from a young woman who had been exposed to COVID-19.

This clone was counted a few times. The V gene is TRBV14, the J gene TRBJ2-7, with TRBD2 identical over 9 bases. Trimming cost V 4 bases and J 5 bases; bases outside gene matches: 9. CDR1 SGHDN and CDR2 FVKESK come from the germline V gene. The CDR3 loop spans 15 amino acids. CDR3 sequence (DNA): TGTGCCAGCAGCCCACAGCATAGCGGGAGTAACGAGCAGTACTTC. Residues: CASSPQHSGSNEQYF.

J is TRBJ1-2 and V is TRBV29-1, with 9 bases matching TRBD1. With 4 bases clipped from V and 2 bases from J, the junction kept 8 bases outside the gene matches. The CDR3 is 15 amino acids. In germline, CDR1 is SQVTM, CDR2 ANQGSEA. DNA for the CDR3: TGCAGCGTTGTAGACCCCGGACAGGGGAACTATGGCTACACCTTC. It specifies CSVVDPGQGNYGYTF.

The chain joins TRBV27 to TRBJ1-1; D is possibly TRBD1 (6 bases). This CDR3 is 17 amino acids long. The V end lost 4 bases, the J end lost 0 bases, and 18 bases lay between the germline ends. Germline V gene data show CDR1 as MNHEY and CDR2 as SMNVEV (reference sequence). In DNA, the CDR3 is TGTGCCAGCAGTTCTAAAAAGGGGGAGGGGGTGAACACTGAAGCTTTCTTT. Translating it yields CASSSKKGEGVNTEAFF.

This clone was detected only once. V and J are TRBV6-5 and TRBJ2-1; a possible D gene is TRBD2 (5 bases). This CDR3 is built from 11 residues. The V gene lost 6 bases and the J gene lost 8 bases, with 8 bases spanning the gap. CDR1 is MNHEY and CDR2 is SVGAGI in the germline V gene. Here the CDR3 DNA reads TGTGCCAGCAGCCACGGGGATGAGCAGTTCTTC. Residues: CASSHGDEQFF.

This chain joins TRBV6-5 and TRBJ1-2; 7 positions agree with TRBD1. Germline trimming cut 0 bases from V and 3 bases from J; bases unmatched to any gene: 4. Germline V lookup: CDR1 MNHEY, CDR2 SVGAGI. The CDR3 is made up of 15 amino acids. The CDR3 protein is CASSYSPTGYYGYTF. As DNA, the CDR3 is TGTGCCAGCAGTTACTCGCCGACAGGGTACTATGGCTACACCTTC.

The CDR3 loop is CASSVVPGEPGELFF. CDR3 coding DNA: TGTGCCAGCAGCGTCGTTCCCGGGGAGCCCGGGGAGCTGTTTTTT. This chain links TRBV9 with TRBJ2-2; possible D gene TRBD2, 5 bases. Germline lookup yields CDR1 SGDLS and CDR2 YYNGEE. The CDR3 is 15 residues long. With 2 bases removed from V and 6 bases from J, the gap between germline ends came to 14 bases.

This rearrangement joins TRBV18 to TRBJ2-3, with 8 bases fitting TRBD2. The CDR3 runs to 16 residues. The V gene's germline CDR1 is KGHSH and CDR2 LQKENI. Trimming removed 5 bases from V and 0 bases from J; junction bases left unmatched: 7. The CDR3 coding sequence is TGTGCCAGCTCATCCGACAGCGGGGGTAGCACAGATACGCAGTATTTT. This sequence encodes CASSSDSGGSTDTQYF. The full variable domain, in which reference TRBV18 and TRBJ2-3 provide the parts outside the CDR3, is NAGVMQNPRHLVRRRGQEARLRCSPMKGHSHVYWYRQLPEEGLKFMVYLQKENIIDESGMPKERFSAEFPKEGPSILRIQQVVRGDSAAYFCASSSDSGGSTDTQYFGPGTRLTVL.

The chain carries TRBV5-1 and TRBJ2-1; TRBD2 matches 9 bases. The CDR3 length is 15 residues. Germline V gene data show CDR1 as SGHRS and CDR2 as YFSETQ. V dropped 0 bases and J dropped 6; count of bases not matched to a gene: 4. CDR3 bases: TGCGCCAGCAGCTTGGACGGGACTAGCATCAATGAGCAGTTCTTC. This translates into CASSLDGTSINEQFF.

The genes are TRBV19 and TRBJ2-2; 7 bases align to TRBD2. Trimming took 2 bases from V and 6 from J; bases not matched to a gene: 0. The CDR3 is 13 amino acids. Per the germline V gene, CDR1 is LNHDA and CDR2 is SQIVND (reference sequence). Here the CDR3 reads CASSIRGAGELFF. CDR3 DNA: TGTGCCAGTAGTATACGGGGGGCCGGGGAGCTGTTTTTT.

This clone was recorded once. The rearrangement uses TRBV5-6 and TRBJ2-2, with D perhaps matching TRBD2 (6 bases). Trimming pared 5 bases from V and 1 base from J, leaving 9 bases between. This CDR3 spans 14 amino acids. Germline values: CDR1 SGHDT, CDR2 YYEEEE. The CDR3 DNA is TGTGCCAGCAGAACCGGGGGGAACACCGGGGAGCTGTTTTTT. Amino acids: CASRTGGNTGELFF. Full variable domain (outside the CDR3, taken from reference TRBV5-6 and TRBJ2-2): DAGVTQSPTHLIKTRGQQVTLRCSPKSGHDTVSWYQQALGQGPQFIFQYYEEEERQRGNFPDRFSGHQFPNYSSELNVNALLLGDSALYLCASRTGGNTGELFFGEGSRLTVL.

This clone has at least ten counts. V gene TRBV28 combines with J gene TRBJ1-5; perhaps TRBD1 as D (5 bases). The V gene lost 6 bases and the J gene lost 5 bases, with 17 bases spanning the gap. The CDR3 is 15 amino acids. Germline lookup yields CDR1 MDHEN and CDR2 SYDVKM. The CDR3 bases are TGTGCCAGCAGCCCGTCGGGGGGATCTCATCAGCCCCAGCATTTT. Residues: CASSPSGGSHQPQHF.

CDR3 amino acids: CASSQELASTGELFF. CDR3 bases: TGTGCCAGCAGCCAAGAACTAGCGAGCACCGGGGAGCTGTTTTTT. V usage is TRBV4-2 and J usage is TRBJ2-2; 7 positions match TRBD2. CDR3 size: 15 residues. CDR1 is LGHNA, CDR2 YNFKEQ, per germline. V was clipped by 0 bases and J by 4 bases; unmatched bases: 2.

CDR3 nucleotide sequence: TGTGCCAGCAGTTTTACAGGCGAGGATGGCACCATATATTTT. This encodes CASSFTGEDGTIYF. The chain links TRBV28 to TRBJ1-3; D might be TRBD1 (5 bases). The CDR3 spans 14 residues. The germline gives CDR1 MDHEN, CDR2 SYDVKM. The V end was cut by 3 bases, the J end by 9 bases, with 15 bases between. Together with reference TRBV28 and TRBJ1-3, the CDR3 gives the full variable domain: DVKVTQSSRYLVKRTGEKVFLECVQDMDHENMFWYRQDPGLGLRLIYFSYDVKMKEKGDIPEGYSVSREKKERFSLILESASTNQTSMYLCASSFTGEDGTIYFGEGSWLTVV.

The chain carries TRBV7-9 and TRBJ2-4; perhaps TRBD2 as D (5 bases). From germline, CDR1 is SEHNR and CDR2 FQNEAQ (reference sequence). The CDR3 extends over 12 amino acids. V was trimmed by 5 bases and J by 8 bases, leaving 10 bases between them. The CDR3 DNA is TGTGCCAGCAGCAATGCCGGGGACATTCAGTACTTC. This encodes CASSNAGDIQYF.

This clone was found a few times. This chain uses TRBV5-6 with TRBJ1-2; D may be TRBD1 (6 bases). The CDR3 contains 15 residues. V lost 4 bases, J lost 1 base, and 14 bases lay in between. CDR1 is SGHDT and CDR2 is YYEEEE in the germline V gene. In DNA, the CDR3 is TGTGCCAGCAGCCCGCCGATGGACAGTAACTATGGCTACACCTTC. Translating gives CASSPPMDSNYGYTF. Variable domain in full (rest from reference TRBV5-6 and TRBJ1-2): DAGVTQSPTHLIKTRGQQVTLRCSPKSGHDTVSWYQQALGQGPQFIFQYYEEEERQRGNFPDRFSGHQFPNYSSELNVNALLLGDSALYLCASSPPMDSNYGYTFGSGTRLTVV.

The genes are TRBV5-5 and TRBJ2-7; 7 bases line up with TRBD2. CDR1 and CDR2 (germline): SGHKS, YYEKEE (reference sequence). V shed 4 bases, J shed 5 bases, and the junction held 15 bases outside the gene matches. The CDR3 is made up of 16 amino acids. The CDR3 DNA follows: TGTGCCAGCAGCCCTCCCCGGGGAGGGAGGCACGACGAGCAGTACTTC. Amino acid sequence: CASSPPRGGRHDEQYF. The variable domain in full, with the rest retrieved from reference TRBV5-5 and TRBJ2-7, is DAGVTQSPTHLIKTRGQQVTLRCSPISGHKSVSWYQQVLGQGPQFIFQYYEKEERGRGNFPDRFSARQFPNYSSELNVNALLLGDSALYLCASSPPRGGRHDEQYFGPGTRLTVT.

The chain recombines TRBV24-1 with TRBJ2-4, with 11 bases that match TRBD1. Trimming cost V 4 bases and J 8 bases; bases outside gene matches: 9. The CDR3 runs 16 residues. The germline V gene encodes CDR1 KGHDR and CDR2 SFDVKD. CDR3 DNA sequence: TGTGCCACCAGTGACCGGAGGACAGGGGGCTTGGACATTCAGTACTTC. Its protein product is CATSDRRTGGLDIQYF.

This clone was observed once. The chain has TRBV4-3 and TRBJ1-2, with D perhaps matching TRBD1 (5 bases). The CDR3 consists of 15 residues. The V end lost 1 base, the J end lost 0 bases, and 9 bases lay between the germline ends. Germline-derived CDR1 and CDR2 are LGHNA and YSLEER. The CDR3 sequence: CASSQAPGANYGYTF. The CDR3, as DNA: TGCGCCAGCAGCCAAGCCCCGGGGGCTAACTATGGCTACACCTTC.